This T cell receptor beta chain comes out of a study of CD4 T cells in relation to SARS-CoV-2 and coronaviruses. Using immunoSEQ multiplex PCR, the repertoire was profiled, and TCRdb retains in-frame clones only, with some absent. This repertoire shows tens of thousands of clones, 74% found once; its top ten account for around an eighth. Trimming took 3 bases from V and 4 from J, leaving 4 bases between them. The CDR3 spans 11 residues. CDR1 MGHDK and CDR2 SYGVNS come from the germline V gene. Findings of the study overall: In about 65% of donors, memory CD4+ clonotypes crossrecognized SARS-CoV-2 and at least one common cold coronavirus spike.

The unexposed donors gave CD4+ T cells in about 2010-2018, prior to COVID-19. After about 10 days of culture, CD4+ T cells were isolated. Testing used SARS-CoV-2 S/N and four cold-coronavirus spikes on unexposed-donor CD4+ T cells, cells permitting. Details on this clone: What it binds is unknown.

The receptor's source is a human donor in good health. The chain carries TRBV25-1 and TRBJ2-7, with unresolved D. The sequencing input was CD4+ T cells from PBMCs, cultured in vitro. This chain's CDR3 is CASSEGYEQYF. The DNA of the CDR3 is TGTGCCAGCAGTGAGGGTTACGAGCAGTACTTC.